This section outlines one T cell receptor beta chain sequence together with its context. The antigen remains unidentified. This CDR3 comprises 12 residues. The V gene lost 2 bases and the J gene lost 4 bases, with 5 bases spanning the gap. Points from the study as a whole: In terms of TCR gene usage, tumor memory CD4+ T cells clustered together with blood and lymph node memory CD4+ cells, as well as with lymph node naive CD4+ cells.

From the 5' RACE reads, TCRdb called clonotypes with MiXCR, one entry per CDR3 protein. In the table there are some 45,000 distinct CDR3 sequences, more than 25% of which are singletons. V is TRBV12-3 or TRBV12-4 and J is TRBJ1-2; D remains ambiguous. Sequences were obtained from naive CD4+ T cells sorted from blood. Subset specified: naive CD4+ T cells, CD4+CD45RA+CD25-. This TCR derives from a female donor with breast cancer. In DNA form, the CDR3 reads TGTGCCAGCAGTTTAACCGGCTATGGCTACACCTTC. Residues: CASSLTGYGYTF.